This TCR beta chain was profiled in a study of shared clonotypes between healthy human individuals. Study summary: Per donor, three plates held CD4 naive cells, three held CD4 memory, two held CD8 naive and one held CD8 memory.

Note on this clone: Antigen unknown.

Evenly divided among several immunoSEQ plates was the genomic DNA of each subset. Original methodology: Sequence data from immunoSEQ were junction-only and lacked quality scores; consequently, filtering differed. The table came from immunoSEQ multiplex PCR; TCRdb's copy has only in-frame clones and leaves some out. V and J calls and clone size follow that table, whereas D and trimming were derived from the DNA. The data show 2 million to 2.5 million clones, 85% to 95% seen once. The V gene lost 4 bases and the J gene lost 1 base, with 12 bases spanning the gap. Germline loops: CDR1 SGHRS, CDR2 YFSETQ. The CDR3 is made up of 16 amino acids. Notes on the study in general: Few donors limited the genetic and exposure-history diversity represented.

Source material: naive CD4+ T cells from PBMCs. The subset denotes: CD45RA+ positively selected. This receptor was identified in a man younger than 35 in good health. Some clones in this sample may be carry-over from other donors' samples. The V gene is TRBV5-1, the J gene TRBJ2-6, with D unclear. In DNA, the CDR3 is TGCGCCAGCAGCCCCCCAGACGGGTCTGGGGCCAACGTCCTGACTTTC. It encodes CASSPPDGSGANVLTF.